Sequencing of this TCR beta chain was carried out in a study of T-cell memory formation after mild COVID-19. Study outcomes and limitations: Mainly in CM and EM were contracting CD4+ clones; CD8+ were in EMRA.

This clonotype was observed a few times. The antigen is unknown. CDR1 and CDR2 (germline): SQVTM, ANQGSEA. This CDR3 is built from 13 residues. Trimming removed 3 bases from V and 0 bases from J; junction bases left unmatched: 1. A single record per CDR3 protein comes from TCRdb applying MiXCR to the 5' RACE reads. The sample holds about 560,000 distinct CDR3 sequences, 15% to 20% seen once. The material sequenced was PBMCs or a T cell subset sorted from them (not recorded which). The receptor comes from an adult woman who had mild COVID-19 (a few samples of this study predate the infection). Cell type and time point are not known. This chain connects TRBV29-1 to TRBJ1-1; 7 bases are a match to TRBD1. The CDR3 reads CSVDRGVNTEAFF. The CDR3 bases are TGCAGCGTTGACAGGGGGGTGAACACTGAAGCTTTCTTT.